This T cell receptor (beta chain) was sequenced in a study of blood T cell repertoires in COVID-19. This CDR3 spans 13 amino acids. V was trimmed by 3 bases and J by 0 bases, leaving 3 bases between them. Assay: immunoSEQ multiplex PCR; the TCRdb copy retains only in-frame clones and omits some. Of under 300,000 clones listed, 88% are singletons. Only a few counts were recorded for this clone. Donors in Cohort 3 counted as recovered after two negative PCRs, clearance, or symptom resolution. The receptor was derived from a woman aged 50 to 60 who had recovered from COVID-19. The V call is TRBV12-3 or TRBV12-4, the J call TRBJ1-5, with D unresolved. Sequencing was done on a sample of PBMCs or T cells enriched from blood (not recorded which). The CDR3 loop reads CASSFGSNQPQHF. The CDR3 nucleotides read TGTGCCAGCAGTTTCGGTAGCAATCAGCCCCAGCATTTT.